The following is a T cell receptor (beta chain) sequence with its context. Other DNA sequences in the same sample also yield this CDR3. Samples underwent the assay at deep level. Sorted-subset replicate PCR reactions contained approximately 190 ng DNA, corresponding to approximately 30,000 T cell genomes. Here immunoSEQ multiplex PCR was the method, and the copy in TCRdb shows in-frame clones only, minus some. The data show 2 million to 2.5 million clones, 90% to 97% seen once. Germline V gene lookup returns CDR1 ENHRY and CDR2 SYGVKD. CDR3 size: 13 residues. Between the trimmed V and J ends, which lost 2 bases and 0 bases, there was a span of 5 bases. This entry comes from a study of shared clonotypes between healthy human individuals.

The J gene is TRBJ2-7, the V gene TRBV10-3; D unresolved. The source of this sequence is a man between 18 and 35 years old in good health. Source material: naive CD4+ T cells sorted from blood. This sample's subset: CD45RA+ positively selected. The CDR3 here is CAISEGNSYEQYF. Written as DNA, the CDR3 is TGTGCCATCAGTGAGGGAAACTCCTACGAGCAGTACTTC.